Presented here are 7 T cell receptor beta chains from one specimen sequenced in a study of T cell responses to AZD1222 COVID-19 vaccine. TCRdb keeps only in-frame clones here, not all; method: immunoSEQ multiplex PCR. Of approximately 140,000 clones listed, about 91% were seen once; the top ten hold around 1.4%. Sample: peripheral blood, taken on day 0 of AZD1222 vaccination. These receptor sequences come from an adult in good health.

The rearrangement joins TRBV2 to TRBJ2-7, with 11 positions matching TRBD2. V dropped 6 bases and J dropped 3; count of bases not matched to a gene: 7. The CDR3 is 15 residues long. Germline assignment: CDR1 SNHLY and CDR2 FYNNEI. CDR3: CASRFGTSGNYEQYF. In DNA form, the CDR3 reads TGTGCCAGCAGATTCGGGACTAGCGGCAACTACGAGCAGTACTTC.

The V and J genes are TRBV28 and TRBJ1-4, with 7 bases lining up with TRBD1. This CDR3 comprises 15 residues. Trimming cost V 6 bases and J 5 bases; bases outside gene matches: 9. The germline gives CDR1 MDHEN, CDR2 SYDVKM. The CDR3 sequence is CASRAGGTENEKLFF. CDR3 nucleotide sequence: TGTGCCAGCAGAGCCGGAGGGACAGAGAATGAAAAACTGTTTTTT.

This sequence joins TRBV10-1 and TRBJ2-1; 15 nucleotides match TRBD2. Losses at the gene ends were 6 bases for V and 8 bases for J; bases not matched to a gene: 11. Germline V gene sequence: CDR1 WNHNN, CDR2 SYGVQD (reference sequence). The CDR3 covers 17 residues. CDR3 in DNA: TGCGCCAGCAGCGACCGGGGACTAGCGGGAGGTGGCCATGAGCAGTTCTTC. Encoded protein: CASSDRGLAGGGHEQFF.

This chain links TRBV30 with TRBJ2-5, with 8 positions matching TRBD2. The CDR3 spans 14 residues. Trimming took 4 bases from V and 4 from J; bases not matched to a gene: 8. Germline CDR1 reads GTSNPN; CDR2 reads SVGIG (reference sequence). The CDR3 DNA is TGTGCCTGGAATCCCCCGGGAGGGGTAGAGACCCAGTACTTC. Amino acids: CAWNPPGGVETQYF.

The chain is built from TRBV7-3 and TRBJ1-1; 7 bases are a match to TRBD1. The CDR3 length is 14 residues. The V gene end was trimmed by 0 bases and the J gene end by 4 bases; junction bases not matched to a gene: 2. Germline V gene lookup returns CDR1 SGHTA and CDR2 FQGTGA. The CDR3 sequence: CASSLTGGGTEAFF. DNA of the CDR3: TGTGCCAGCAGCTTAACAGGGGGCGGCACTGAAGCTTTCTTT.

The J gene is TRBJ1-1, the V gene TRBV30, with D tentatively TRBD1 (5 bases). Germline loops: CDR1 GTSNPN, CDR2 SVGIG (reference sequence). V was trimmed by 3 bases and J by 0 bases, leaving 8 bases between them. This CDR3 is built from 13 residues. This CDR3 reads CAWRRQMNTEAFF. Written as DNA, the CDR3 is TGTGCCTGGAGGCGACAGATGAACACTGAAGCTTTCTTT. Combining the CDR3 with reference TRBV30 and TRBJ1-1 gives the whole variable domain SQTIHQWPATLVQPVGSPLSLECTVEGTSNPNLYWYRQAAGRGLQLLFYSVGIGQISSEVPQNLSASRPQDRQFILSSKKLLLSDSGFYLCAWRRQMNTEAFFGQGTRLTVV.

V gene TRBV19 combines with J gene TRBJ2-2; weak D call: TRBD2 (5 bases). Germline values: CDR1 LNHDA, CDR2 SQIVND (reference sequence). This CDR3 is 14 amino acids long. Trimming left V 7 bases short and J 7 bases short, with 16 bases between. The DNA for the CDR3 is TGTGCCAGTAAAACCGAGCGGTCGGACGGGGAGCTGTTTTTT. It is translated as CASKTERSDGELFF.